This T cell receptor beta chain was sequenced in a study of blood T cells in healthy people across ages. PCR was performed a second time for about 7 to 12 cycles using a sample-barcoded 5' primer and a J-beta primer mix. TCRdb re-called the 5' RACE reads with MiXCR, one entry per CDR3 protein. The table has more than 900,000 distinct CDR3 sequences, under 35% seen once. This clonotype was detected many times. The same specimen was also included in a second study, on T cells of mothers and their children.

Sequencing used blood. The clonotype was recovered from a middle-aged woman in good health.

The CDR3: CASSYTGMYEQYF. The CDR3 DNA is TGTGCCAGCAGTTACACAGGGATGTACGAGCAGTACTTC. This chain connects TRBV28 to TRBJ2-7, with D possibly being TRBD1 (6 bases). CDR1 is MDHEN and CDR2 is SYDVKM in the germline V gene. The CDR3 covers 13 residues. V lost 4 bases and J 4 bases, leaving 11 bases between the germline ends.